What follows are 14 T cell receptor beta chains derived from one specimen sequenced in a study of cytomegalovirus exposure and HLA in healthy donors. It was with 60 Vbeta and 13 Jbeta primers that the PCR ran. The method was immunoSEQ multiplex PCR; TCRdb's version includes in-frame clones alone and lacks a portion of them. This table holds approximately 190,000 clones, roughly four fifths found once. Sequenced input: PBMCs. The origin of the receptors is a woman aged 25-40 years in good health and CMV-seropositive.

The chain recombines TRBV28 with TRBJ2-1; the D gene is possibly TRBD1 (6 bases). Trimming removed 1 base at V and 8 bases at J, with 12 bases between. The CDR3 is 14 amino acids. CDR1 is MDHEN and CDR2 is SYDVKM in the germline V gene. CDR3 DNA: TGTGCCAGCAGTTTATCAGGACAGTCCTATGAGCAGTTCTTC. Translation: CASSLSGQSYEQFF.

This clone was seen more than once but under ten times. The gene calls are TRBV5-4 and TRBJ2-2; 9 bases agree with TRBD2. This CDR3 is 15 amino acids long. CDR1 and CDR2 (germline): SGHNT, YYREEE (reference sequence). The V and J ends lost 0 bases and 4 bases, in that order; junction bases with no gene match: 1. In nucleotides, the CDR3 is TGTGCCAGCAGCTTGGAAGCGGGGGGCACCGGGGAGCTGTTTTTT. This translates into CASSLEAGGTGELFF.

The chain combines TRBV9 with TRBJ1-1; TRBD1 aligns across 7 bases. The CDR3 loop spans 16 amino acids. The V gene end was trimmed by 1 base and the J gene end by 0 bases; junction bases not matched to a gene: 6. Germline CDR1 and CDR2: SGDLS and YYNGEE. The CDR3 is CASSVSPGQVNTEAFF. CDR3 bases: TGTGCCAGCAGCGTATCGCCTGGACAGGTGAACACTGAAGCTTTCTTT.

The chain links TRBV7-2 to TRBJ1-1, with TRBD1 as a possible D gene (6 bases). The CDR3 extends over 12 amino acids. V was pared by 6 bases and J by 6 bases, with 11 bases between. Germline assignment: CDR1 SGHTA and CDR2 FQGNSA. The CDR3 nucleotides are TGTGCCAGCAGGGTGGACAGCCCTGAAGCTTTCTTT. Residues: CASRVDSPEAFF.

This rearrangement joins TRBV11-2 to TRBJ2-7; TRBD1 agrees at 10 bases. With 4 bases clipped from V and 4 bases from J, the junction kept 10 bases outside the gene matches. Germline V lookup: CDR1 SGHAT, CDR2 FQNNGV. This CDR3 comprises 16 residues. This CDR3 reads CASSSPGTGVLYEQYF. The CDR3 bases are TGTGCCAGCAGCTCCCCCGGGACAGGGGTTTTATACGAGCAGTACTTC. The full variable domain, with the rest looked up from reference TRBV11-2 and TRBJ2-7, is EAGVAQSPRYKIIEKRQSVAFWCNPISGHATLYWYQQILGQGPKLLIQFQNNGVVDDSQLPKDRFSAERLKGVDSTLKIQPAKLEDSAVYLCASSSPGTGVLYEQYFGPGTRLTVT.

There are a few counts of this clone. The chain is built from TRBV4-3 and TRBJ1-5, with D unclear. CDR3 length: 15 residues. Trimming left V 3 bases short and J 0 bases short, with 9 bases between. Germline CDR1 LGHNA, CDR2 YSLEER. The CDR3 sequence: CASSQDYYSNQPQHF. The CDR3 DNA follows: TGCGCCAGCAGCCAGGACTACTATAGCAATCAGCCCCAGCATTTT.

The CDR3 nucleotides read TGTGCCAGCACCGATGGAGCGGCCTATAGCACAGATACGCAGTATTTT. Its translation: CASTDGAAYSTDTQYF. This chain links TRBV9 with TRBJ2-3; a weak D match, TRBD2 (5 bases). V lost 6 bases and J lost 0, with 17 bases in between. The CDR3 is 16 amino acids. Germline V CDR1 and CDR2: SGDLS, YYNGEE.

The chain has TRBV30 and TRBJ2-1; TRBD1 matches at 9 bases. The V gene's germline CDR1 is GTSNPN and CDR2 SVGIG (reference sequence). Trimming removed 0 bases from V and 3 bases from J; junction bases left unmatched: 0. The CDR3 extends over 14 amino acids. The CDR3 region is CAWSVGQGYNEQFF. Here the CDR3 DNA reads TGTGCCTGGAGTGTGGGACAGGGCTACAATGAGCAGTTCTTC.

The gene calls are TRBV7-2 and TRBJ2-7, with TRBD1 matching 11 bases. V shed 5 bases and J 3 bases; nucleotides not matched to a gene: 3. CDR1 SGHTA and CDR2 FQGNSA come from the germline V gene. The CDR3 loop spans 14 amino acids. CDR3 in DNA: TGTGCCAGCAGCACCGGGACAGGGGGCTACGAGCAGTACTTC. Its translation is CASSTGTGGYEQYF.

This clone was observed once. The chain carries TRBV6-5 and TRBJ2-1; 9 positions agree with TRBD2. Germline V lookup: CDR1 MNHEY, CDR2 SVGAGI. This CDR3 is built from 16 residues. The V and J ends lost 2 bases and 8 bases, in that order; junction bases with no gene match: 10. The CDR3 DNA follows: TGTGCCAGCAGTTACAGCGCGGGAGGGCCTTTCGATGAGCAGTTCTTC. This sequence encodes CASSYSAGGPFDEQFF.

The CDR3: CASSSLEEQPQHF. The DNA of the CDR3 is TGTGCCAGCAGCTCCCTGGAGGAGCAGCCCCAGCATTTT. The chain links TRBV7-2 to TRBJ1-5; D gene ambiguous. Germline V lookup: CDR1 SGHTA, CDR2 FQGNSA. V was cut by 4 bases and J by 7 bases, with 11 bases left in between. The CDR3 consists of 13 residues.

The genes are TRBV29-1 and TRBJ1-2, with 9 nucleotides matching TRBD1. The CDR3 has 14 amino acids. V shed 7 bases and J 5 bases; nucleotides not matched to a gene: 11. Germline-derived CDR1 and CDR2 are SQVTM and ANQGSEA. CDR3 region: CSAAGDREGYGYTF. The CDR3 region has the DNA TGCAGCGCTGCTGGGGACAGGGAAGGGTATGGCTACACCTTC.

V gene TRBV7-9 combines with J gene TRBJ2-1; 10 bases are shared with TRBD1. With 4 bases clipped from V and 12 bases from J, the junction kept 12 bases outside the gene matches. Germline V lookup: CDR1 SEHNR, CDR2 FQNEAQ (reference sequence). CDR3 length: 15 amino acids. Here the CDR3 reads CASSYTSGQGTRQFF. Written as DNA, the CDR3 is TGTGCCAGCAGCTACACTTCGGGACAGGGGACTCGGCAGTTCTTC.

This chain uses TRBV14 with TRBJ2-6, with 8 bases lining up with TRBD2. This CDR3 contains 16 residues. Germline assignment: CDR1 SGHDN and CDR2 FVKESK. Germline trimming cut 4 bases from V and 2 bases from J; bases unmatched to any gene: 4. In nucleotides, the CDR3 is TGTGCCAGCAGCCGAGCGGGAGTGCCTGGGGCCAACGTCCTGACTTTC. It yields the protein CASSRAGVPGANVLTF.